This entry lists 21 T cell receptor beta chains sequenced from one sample in a study of blood T cell repertoires in COVID-19. The assay was immunoSEQ multiplex PCR, and TCRdb's table has in-frame clones only and misses some. The table lists approximately 270,000 clones, 70% to 90% of them singletons. The specimen was peripheral blood. Every receptor here comes from a human donor with COVID-19, enrolled during active disease. The donor label of this sample is uncertain.

The rearrangement joins TRBV7-2 to TRBJ1-5; TRBD1 matches at 8 bases. Germline lookup yields CDR1 SGHTA and CDR2 FQGNSA. The trim removed 4 bases at V and 5 bases at J, leaving 7 bases unmatched. CDR3 length: 15 residues. The CDR3 DNA reads as TGTGCCAGCAGCTCTACAGGGGGTATATATCAGCCCCAGCATTTT. Protein sequence: CASSSTGGIYQPQHF.

The chain employs TRBV28 and TRBJ2-1; 11 bases fit TRBD2. The ends lost 5 bases at V and 10 bases at J; junction bases unmatched: 7. The CDR3 is made up of 14 amino acids. Germline CDR1 MDHEN, CDR2 SYDVKM. The chain's CDR3 is CASSLLAGVEEQFF. DNA of the CDR3: TGTGCCAGCAGTCTACTAGCGGGAGTGGAGGAGCAGTTCTTC.

Here the CDR3 DNA reads TGTGCCAGCAGTCCCCCTAGCGGGAATGGCTACAATGAGCAGTTCTTC. It is translated as CASSPPSGNGYNEQFF. The chain couples TRBV6-2 or TRBV6-3 to TRBJ2-1; 9 nucleotides agree with TRBD2. The CDR3 sequence is 16 residues long. V trimming: 5 bases; J trimming: 3 bases; junction bases outside the gene matches: 8. The germline V gene encodes CDR1 MNHEY and CDR2 SVGEGT.

Remarks on this clone: The junction shows a germline mismatch at one end, possibly a read error. J is TRBJ2-3 and V is TRBV20-1; maybe TRBD2 (5 bases). The CDR3 runs 11 residues. Germline CDR1 DFQATT, CDR2 SNEGSKA (reference sequence). CDR3 DNA sequence: TGCAGTGCTAGTTACCGGGATATGCAGTATTTT. This gives the protein CSASYRDMQYF.

The chain joins TRBV6-2 or TRBV6-3 to TRBJ2-6; perhaps TRBD2 as D (6 bases). Trimming took 2 bases from V and 4 from J, leaving 9 bases between them. This CDR3 region has 15 residues. From germline, CDR1 is MNHEY and CDR2 SVGEGT. This CDR3 is CASSYGGAGANVLTF. The CDR3 DNA follows: TGTGCCAGCAGTTACGGAGGGGCGGGGGCCAACGTCCTGACTTTC.

This clone was picked up one time. V is TRBV27 and J is TRBJ1-2; unclear D gene. Trimming cost V 3 bases and J 8 bases, with 16 bases left between them. Germline V gene data show CDR1 as MNHEY and CDR2 as SMNVEV (reference sequence). This CDR3 has 14 residues. This CDR3 is CASSFGDHLTGYTF. The CDR3 nucleotides read TGTGCCAGCAGTTTCGGGGATCACCTAACCGGCTACACCTTC.

The rearrangement uses TRBV2 and TRBJ1-3; 10 bases match TRBD1. Germline CDR1 reads SNHLY; CDR2 reads FYNNEI. V lost 4 bases, J lost 2 bases, and 2 bases stayed unmatched. CDR3 length: 15 residues. The CDR3 DNA reads as TGTGCCAGCAGTGGCGGACAGGGGGCTGGAAACACCATATATTTT. It specifies CASSGGQGAGNTIYF.

This chain uses TRBV6-5 with TRBJ1-2; a possible D gene is TRBD1 (5 bases). The CDR3 loop spans 13 amino acids. Germline V lookup: CDR1 MNHEY, CDR2 SVGAGI. V was pared by 4 bases and J by 3 bases, with 9 bases between. CDR3: CASSWGEYYGYTF. The CDR3 nucleotides are TGTGCCAGCAGTTGGGGGGAGTACTATGGCTACACCTTC.

The gene calls are TRBV28 and TRBJ1-1; TRBD1 is a possible D gene (5 bases). The V gene's germline CDR1 is MDHEN and CDR2 SYDVKM. V was cut by 2 bases and J by 3 bases, with 13 bases left in between. The length of the CDR3 is 15 residues. CDR3 nucleotides: TGTGCCAGCAGTTTAATGGGGCAAGCCTACACTGAAGCTTTCTTT. It translates to CASSLMGQAYTEAFF.

V and J are TRBV19 and TRBJ1-6; the D is unclear. The CDR3 is 14 amino acids. V dropped 4 bases and J dropped 8 bases, with 12 bases sitting between them. Germline lookup yields CDR1 LNHDA and CDR2 SQIVND (reference sequence). The CDR3 bases are TGTGCCAGTAGTACCTACTCTTCGTATTCACCCCTCCACTTT. This sequence encodes CASSTYSSYSPLHF.

The chain employs TRBV19 and TRBJ2-3, with D possibly matching TRBD2 (6 bases). This CDR3 is built from 16 residues. Trimming cost V 4 bases and J 2 bases, with 16 bases left between them. CDR1 and CDR2 from the germline V gene are LNHDA and SQIVND (reference sequence). CDR3 protein: CASSSRDSLITDTQYF. CDR3 bases: TGTGCCAGTAGTAGCCGGGACTCGCTAATCACAGATACGCAGTATTTT.

J is TRBJ2-7 and V is TRBV30; maybe TRBD2 (7 bases). V was pared by 2 bases and J by 4 bases, with 15 bases between. Germline V gene data show CDR1 as GTSNPN and CDR2 as SVGIG (reference sequence). This CDR3 is built from 14 residues. The chain's CDR3 is CAWSRGAGAYEQYF. The CDR3 nucleotides are TGTGCCTGGAGTCGGGGGGCGGGGGCTTACGAGCAGTACTTC.

The genes are TRBV6-5 and TRBJ1-4; no definite D call. The ends were cut back, 0 bases at V and 5 bases at J, with 13 bases in the middle. Germline CDR1 MNHEY, CDR2 SVGAGI. The CDR3 consists of 16 residues. The CDR3 spells CASSYSTGRGNEKLFF. For the CDR3, the DNA is TGTGCCAGCAGTTACTCTACCGGGAGAGGGAATGAAAAACTGTTTTTT.

The gene calls are TRBV5-1 and TRBJ1-2; D not resolved. Germline V gene data show CDR1 as SGHRS and CDR2 as YFSETQ. The CDR3 contains 12 residues. Trimming removed 3 bases from V and 7 bases from J, with 10 bases in between. The CDR3 nucleotides read TGCGCCAGCAGCTATGCGAGCTCTGGCTACACCTTC. Amino acid sequence: CASSYASSGYTF.

This chain joins TRBV30 and TRBJ2-1, with 12 bases identical to TRBD1. CDR1 is GTSNPN and CDR2 is SVGIG in the germline V gene (reference sequence). This CDR3 has 14 residues. Trimming took 5 bases from V and 10 from J; bases not matched to a gene: 9. CDR3 in DNA: TGTGCCTGGCAAACCGGGACAGGGGGCGAAGAGCAGTTCTTC. Protein: CAWQTGTGGEEQFF.

The V gene is TRBV19, the J gene TRBJ2-2; 10 bases map to TRBD2. Germline V lookup: CDR1 LNHDA, CDR2 SQIVND (reference sequence). The CDR3 sequence is 16 residues long. J gave up 2 bases and V 3 bases, and 3 bases lay outside the gene matches. The CDR3 loop is CASSMPSGRNTGELFF. The CDR3 DNA sequence: TGTGCCAGTAGTATGCCTAGCGGGAGAAACACCGGGGAGCTGTTTTTT. The full variable domain, in which reference TRBV19 and TRBJ2-2 provide the parts outside the CDR3, is DGGITQSPKYLFRKEGQNVTLSCEQNLNHDAMYWYRQDPGQGLRLIYYSQIVNDFQKGDIAEGYSVSREKKESFPLTVTSAQKNPTAFYLCASSMPSGRNTGELFFGEGSRLTVL.

CDR3: CASSPRQGGWEQYF. CDR3 bases: TGCGCCAGCAGCCCCCGACAGGGAGGCTGGGAGCAGTACTTC. The chain is built from TRBV4-1 and TRBJ2-7, with D possibly TRBD1 on 7 matching bases. The CDR3 extends over 14 amino acids. CDR1 is MGHRA and CDR2 is YSYEKL in the germline V gene. With 4 bases removed from V and 7 bases from J, the gap between germline ends came to 17 bases.

The genes are TRBV7-2 and TRBJ2-2, with D perhaps TRBD2 (5 bases). Germline V gene lookup returns CDR1 SGHTA and CDR2 FQGNSA. This CDR3 comprises 16 residues. The V end was cut by 1 base, the J end by 0 bases, with 9 bases between. DNA for the CDR3: TGTGCCAGCAGCTTAGTACGGGGATCGAACACCGGGGAGCTGTTTTTT. This codes for CASSLVRGSNTGELFF.

The chain couples TRBV6-2 or TRBV6-3 to TRBJ2-5; weak D call: TRBD2 (6 bases). Germline V gives CDR1 MNHEY, CDR2 SVGEGT. The CDR3 runs to 15 residues. V lost 0 bases, J lost 4 bases, and 12 bases lay in between. The CDR3, as DNA: TGTGCCAGCAGTTACTCGGTGTTCGGGGGAGAGACCCAGTACTTC. It translates to CASSYSVFGGETQYF.

V usage is TRBV7-2 and J usage is TRBJ1-1; 8 nucleotides line up with TRBD1. This CDR3 spans 15 amino acids. The germline V gene encodes CDR1 SGHTA and CDR2 FQGNSA. The trim removed 5 bases at V and 11 bases at J, leaving 16 bases unmatched. The CDR3 DNA is TGTGCCAGCAGCCCGCGGACAGGGAGGGAAGGTAGCGCTTTCTTT. This translates into CASSPRTGREGSAFF.

The DNA of the CDR3 is TGTGCCATCAGTGAGTTTCAGGATATCAGCACAGATACGCAGTATTTT. Protein: CAISEFQDISTDTQYF. V gene TRBV10-3 combines with J gene TRBJ2-3; D gene ambiguous. V lost 1 base, J lost 0 bases, and 11 bases lay in between. The germline V gene encodes CDR1 ENHRY and CDR2 SYGVKD. The CDR3 has 16 residues.